A single sample is the source of the 5 T cell receptor beta chains below, sequenced in a study of a mutant IDH1 vaccine in newly diagnosed glioma (dated by TCRdb to the early 2020s). Explained via the paper, the time point label denotes: week 23, last vaccination. Every vaccine dose consisted of 300 ug of a 20-mer mutant IDH1 peptide in Montanide, administered subcutaneously together with topical imiquimod. These receptors have no identified antigens. The library was made by the immunoSEQ multiplex PCR assay. The immuneACCESS repertoire file appears here via TCRdb, limited to in-frame rearrangements. These files lack a portion of the clones; in checked studies, under half of the deficit traces to unresolved V genes, and the cause of the others is not known. This sample has roughly 43,000 clones in its table, and about 80% of those were observed once. The ten most abundant clones make up 5.3% of the sample.

The sequenced sample was PBMCs, obtained from a glioma patient whose treatment included an IDH1 peptide vaccine. All receptors come from a man aged 45-65 years with glioma.

The J gene is TRBJ2-2, the V gene TRBV5-1; 9 bases match TRBD1. With 4 bases clipped from V and 6 bases from J, the junction kept 4 bases outside the gene matches. The CDR3 extends over 14 amino acids. Germline loops: CDR1 SGHRS, CDR2 YFSETQ. CDR3 in amino acids: CASSEQGASGELFF. CDR3 nucleotides: TGCGCCAGCAGCGAACAGGGGGCTTCCGGGGAGCTGTTTTTT.

The CDR3 sequence: CASSSQARRTEAFF. The CDR3 nucleotides are TGTGCCAGCAGTTCTCAGGCTCGGCGGACTGAAGCTTTCTTT. The V gene is TRBV6-5, the J gene TRBJ1-1, with D uncertain. The CDR3 has 14 amino acids. Germline assignment: CDR1 MNHEY and CDR2 SVGAGI. V was pared by 4 bases and J by 5 bases, with 14 bases between.

The V and J genes are TRBV28 and TRBJ1-2; D ambiguous. Germline V gene data show CDR1 as MDHEN and CDR2 as SYDVKM. V shed 3 bases and J shed 3 bases, with 11 bases lying between them. The CDR3 length is 14 residues. In nucleotides, the CDR3 is TGTGCCAGCAGTTTGGGGTCCGGAGACTATGGCTACACCTTC. Translation: CASSLGSGDYGYTF.

This clone was counted between two and nine times. The J gene is TRBJ1-4, the V gene TRBV6-5; D is perhaps TRBD1 (5 bases). The CDR3 has 13 residues. Germline lookup yields CDR1 MNHEY and CDR2 SVGAGI. Trimming took off 6 bases at V and 3 bases at J, with 8 bases between the two ends. The CDR3 nucleotides read TGTGCCAGCAGGGGGGTTTCTAATGAAAAACTGTTTTTT. It encodes CASRGVSNEKLFF.

The table lists this clone with a few counts. The V gene is TRBV30, the J gene TRBJ1-6, with unresolved D. Germline V gene sequence: CDR1 GTSNPN, CDR2 SVGIG (reference sequence). The CDR3 runs 13 residues. The germline V and J ends were trimmed by 2 bases and 6 bases, with 8 bases remaining between them. The CDR3 DNA sequence: TGTGCCTGGAGTCTGAGGCCTAATTCACCCCTCCACTTT. It is translated as CAWSLRPNSPLHF.